This is a list of T cell receptor beta chains from one sample in a study of T cells in Graves' hyperthyroidism and ophthalmopathy. In TCRdb, the multiplex PCR reads were re-called with MiXCR into one record per CDR3 protein. The table includes 350,000 to 400,000 distinct CDR3 sequences, about 15% detected once. Sequencing was carried out using blood. The source is a woman between 25 and 40 years old with Graves' hyperthyroidism. Each CDR3 is given with its conserved first and last residue. The D gene is left open where the match is weak. Not every row has a clone size; where given, it reads once, few, many or a size class.

many	TRBV7-2	TRBJ2-5	TRBD2	TGTGCCAGCAGCTTAGTTGATGCGACTAGCGGGAGGTCTCTTTTAAGGGAGACCCAGTACTTC	CASSLVDATSGRSLLRETQYF
many	TRBV7-9	TRBJ2-7	NA	TGTGCCAGCAGCTCCCATCGAGCCGGGCCTTCCTACGAGCAGTACTTC	CASSSHRAGPSYEQYF
many	TRBV3-1	TRBJ2-1	NA	TGTGCCAGCAGCCCCGGAATGGGGGTGGGGAACAATGAGCAGTTCTTC	CASSPGMGVGNNEQFF
NA	TRBV6-1	TRBJ2-7	NA	TGTGCCAGCACCCGGCCGGGGGACAGCAGTTCCTACGAGCAGTACTTC	CASTRPGDSSSYEQYF
many	TRBV20-1	TRBJ2-3	NA	TGCAGTGCTATACGAGGGACAGATACGCAGTATTTT	CSAIRGTDTQYF
few	TRBV5-1	TRBJ2-1	NA	TGCGCCAGCAGCTTGGTCGGGGCGGATGAGCAGTTCTTC	CASSLVGADEQFF
many	TRBV7-2	TRBJ2-2	TRBD2	TGTGCCAGCAGCAGGGGACTAGCGACGACCGGGGAGCTGTTTTTT	CASSRGLATTGELFF
few	TRBV30	TRBJ2-6	NA	TGTGCCTGGGCCCTCCGAGGCGCTGGGGCCAACGTCCTGACTTTC	CAWALRGAGANVLTF
many	TRBV6-2/TRBV6-3	TRBJ2-1	NA	TGTGCCAGCAGTTACGGGCCCGGGACATATAACAATGAGCAGTTCTTC	CASSYGPGTYNNEQFF
many	TRBV19	TRBJ2-1	TRBD2	TGTGCCAGTAGCCAGCGGGAGGGCTTTAATGAGCAGTTCTTC	CASSQREGFNEQFF
few	TRBV9	TRBJ1-4	TRBD1	TGTGCCAGCAGCGTAACAGGGGATGAAAAACTGTTTTTT	CASSVTGDEKLFF
many	TRBV3-1	TRBJ2-1	TRBD2	TGTGCCAGCAGCCAAGAGGGTCGGCTAGCGGGATGGTACAATGAGCAGTTCTTC	CASSQEGRLAGWYNEQFF
NA	TRBV28	TRBJ2-3	NA	TGTGCCAGCCTGGACCGTCTTGGAGAAGATACGCAGTATTTT	CASLDRLGEDTQYF
many	TRBV20-1	TRBJ2-1	TRBD2	TGCAGTGCAAAGCGGGAGAGGTCCTACAATGAGCAGTTCTTC	CSAKRERSYNEQFF
few	TRBV6-1	TRBJ2-1	TRBD2	TGTGCCAGCAGTCCCGGGGGGATACTGAGCTCCTACAATGAGCAGTTCTTC	CASSPGGILSSYNEQFF
few	TRBV19	TRBJ2-2	NA	TGTGCCAGTAGTACCAGGGGAAACACCGGGGAGCTGTTTTTT	CASSTRGNTGELFF
once	TRBV19	TRBJ1-2	NA	TGTGCCAGTAGTATACACGGACAGCACTATGGCTACACCTTC	CASSIHGQHYGYTF
many	TRBV28	TRBJ2-7	TRBD1	TGTGCCAGCAGTTTACTCACGGGACAGGGCTCCTACGAGCAGTACTTC	CASSLLTGQGSYEQYF
few	TRBV5-1	TRBJ2-5	TRBD2	TGCGCCAGCAGCCCACTCCGGACTAGCTACCAAGAGACCCAGTACTTC	CASSPLRTSYQETQYF
many	TRBV11-2	TRBJ2-7	NA	TGTGCCAGCCGGCCGGGTGGTAGCGGTTCCTACGAGCAGTACTTC	CASRPGGSGSYEQYF
many	TRBV6-1	TRBJ2-1	TRBD1	TGTGCCAGCAGTTCGACCGGGACAGGGGAGTTCTTC	CASSSTGTGEFF
NA	TRBV5-4	TRBJ1-3	NA	TGTGCCAGCAGCTCACGAGACATGGGGTACTCTGGAAACACCATATATTTT	CASSSRDMGYSGNTIYF
many	TRBV7-2	TRBJ2-7	TRBD1	TGTGCCAGCAGCCAACGGACAGGCTCCTACGAGCAGTACTTC	CASSQRTGSYEQYF
NA	TRBV5-8	TRBJ2-1	NA	TGTGCCAGCAGCTTGGCCCCAGAGTCCCCCCTTCAGTTCTTC	CASSLAPESPLQFF
few	TRBV9	TRBJ2-5	TRBD2	TGTGCCAGCAGCACAGGGACTAGCGGGGGGGCGAGGGAGACCCAGTACTTC	CASSTGTSGGARETQYF
many	TRBV12-3/TRBV12-4	TRBJ2-5	TRBD1	TGTGCCAGCAGTTTATCGGTACAGGGGGGTTCAGAGACCCAGTACTTC	CASSLSVQGGSETQYF
many	TRBV15	TRBJ1-4	NA	TGTGCCACCAGCAGAGGTCGACCGGGATCGGATGAAAAACTGTTTTTT	CATSRGRPGSDEKLFF
NA	TRBV20-1	TRBJ2-7	NA	TGCAGTGCTAGAGTTCTACAGGAGCAGTACTTC	CSARVLQEQYF
NA	TRBV7-3	TRBJ1-2	TRBD1	TGTGCCAGCAGCTCTGGACAGGGGGACTATGGCTACACCTTC	CASSSGQGDYGYTF
NA	TRBV5-6	TRBJ1-1	NA	TGTGCCAGCAGCTTGGAGGCAGGTGGGTACACTGAAGCTTTCTTT	CASSLEAGGYTEAFF
many	TRBV2	TRBJ2-3	NA	TGTGCCAGCAGTGAAGCAGGCAGGCCGAGCACAGATACGCAGTATTTT	CASSEAGRPSTDTQYF
few	TRBV11-2	TRBJ1-3	TRBD1	TGTGCCAGCAGCTCGGACAGGGCTGGAAACACCATATATTTT	CASSSDRAGNTIYF
few	TRBV6-1	TRBJ2-7	TRBD2	TGTGCCAGCAACCCGGGGGGGGGCGGCTCCTACGAGCAGTACTTC	CASNPGGGGSYEQYF
many	TRBV29-1	TRBJ2-7	TRBD2	TGCAGCGTCGCACCCTGGGAGCGGGAGAGCTCCTACGAGCAGTACTTC	CSVAPWERESSYEQYF
NA	TRBV9	TRBJ1-3	NA	TGTGCCAGCAGCGTAGGGGGGTCGAAAGGAAACACCATATATTTT	CASSVGGSKGNTIYF
many	TRBV3-1	TRBJ2-7	NA	TGTGCCAGCAGCGAAAGGAGTTCGAAATCCTACGAGCAGTACTTC	CASSERSSKSYEQYF
many	TRBV4-2	TRBJ1-2	NA	TGTGCCAGCAGCCAAGATGTTGACTGGAACTATGGCTACACCTTC	CASSQDVDWNYGYTF
many	TRBV3-1	TRBJ2-1	TRBD1	TGTGCCAGCAGCCAAGGGACAGGGCTAGACAATGAGCAGTTCTTC	CASSQGTGLDNEQFF
many	TRBV28	TRBJ2-7	NA	TGTGCCAGCAGTTCCCCCGGGGGCAGCCTAGACGAGCAGTACTTC	CASSSPGGSLDEQYF
many	TRBV12-3/TRBV12-4	TRBJ2-5	TRBD1	TGTGCCAGCAGTTCCAGACAGGGGGTAGGAGAGACCCAGTACTTC	CASSSRQGVGETQYF
many	TRBV6-1	TRBJ2-2	NA	TGTGCCAGCATTAGGTCCTTCAACACCGGGGAGCTGTTTTTT	CASIRSFNTGELFF
many	TRBV2	TRBJ2-2	NA	TGTGCCAGCAAGGACGGAGGGACCACCGGGGAGCTGTTTTTT	CASKDGGTTGELFF
few	TRBV27	TRBJ2-2	NA	TGTGCCAGCAGTTCCCGGGGTAGCGGTACCGGGGAGCTGTTTTTT	CASSSRGSGTGELFF
NA	TRBV5-1	TRBJ1-1	TRBD1	TGCGCCAGCAGACCCACGGACAGGGGACGGGCTTTCTTT	CASRPTDRGRAFF
many	TRBV28	TRBJ2-7	NA	TGTGCCAGCAGTTTACCCATTGGAGACTACGAGCAGTACTTC	CASSLPIGDYEQYF
many	TRBV6-1	TRBJ1-1	NA	TGTGCCAGCAGTTCCTCACAGATGAACACTGAAGCTTTCTTT	CASSSSQMNTEAFF
many	TRBV7-2	TRBJ1-5	NA	TGTGCCAGCAGATCAGAACCAAATCAGCCCCAGCATTTT	CASRSEPNQPQHF
few	TRBV7-6	TRBJ2-2	TRBD1	TGTGCCAGCAGCTTAGGGTTGGCAGGGGGCCGCGGCGGGGAGCTGTTTTTT	CASSLGLAGGRGGELFF
many	TRBV6-1	TRBJ2-7	TRBD2	TGTGCCAGCATCGGGACTAGTTCCTACGAGCAGTACTTC	CASIGTSSYEQYF
many	TRBV20-1	TRBJ2-7	TRBD2	TGCAGTGCTAGGGATGGACTAGCGGATTCCTACGAGCAGTACTTC	CSARDGLADSYEQYF
few	TRBV28	TRBJ1-1	NA	TGTGCCAGCCGACTAACAGGCAGCGTCACTGAAGCTTTCTTT	CASRLTGSVTEAFF
NA	TRBV9	TRBJ2-1	TRBD1	TGTGCCAGCAGCGTAGCTGGGACAGGGAAAAATGAGCAGTTCTTC	CASSVAGTGKNEQFF
few	TRBV4-1	TRBJ2-3	NA	TGCGCCAGCAGCCAAGCCTCCGGGAGAGATACGCAGTATTTT	CASSQASGRDTQYF
many	TRBV27	TRBJ2-7	NA	TGTGCCAGCAGTTTATTAGGTCCGGGTTCATTCTCGGGGGAGCAGTACTTC	CASSLLGPGSFSGEQYF
few	TRBV9	TRBJ2-1	TRBD1	TGTGCCAGCAGCGTAGTGGACAGGACGTCCTACAATGAGCAGTTCTTC	CASSVVDRTSYNEQFF
few	TRBV3-1	TRBJ1-4	NA	TGTGCCAGCAGCCAAGACCCTCGGGGTGGGGAAAAACTGTTTTTT	CASSQDPRGGEKLFF
many	TRBV28	TRBJ2-7	NA	TGTGCCAGCAGTCGACCCCGGGACACCAACTACGAGCAGTACTTC	CASSRPRDTNYEQYF
many	TRBV5-1	TRBJ1-1	TRBD1	TGCGCCAGCAGCCTACTGACAGGGGGCGAAACTGAAGCTTTCTTT	CASSLLTGGETEAFF
few	TRBV27	TRBJ1-2	NA	TGTGCCAGCAGTTGGGCGGTCCTGGGGGCCGGCTACACCTTC	CASSWAVLGAGYTF
few	TRBV5-5	TRBJ2-3	NA	TGTGCCAGCAGCCTACTACTAGCAAATACGCAGTATTTT	CASSLLLANTQYF